This T cell receptor beta chain was retrieved from a study of cytomegalovirus exposure and HLA in healthy donors. Study-level findings and limits: CMV serostatus was the sole immune exposure data available.

The CDR3 consists of 14 residues. Per the germline V gene, CDR1 is SQVTM and CDR2 is ANQGSEA. Use of 60 Vbeta and 13 Jbeta primers characterized the PCR. Assay: immunoSEQ multiplex PCR; the TCRdb copy retains only in-frame clones and omits some. The sample carries approximately 100,000 clones, about 80% recorded once. With regard to this clone: The antigen is not known. At one boundary the junction diverges from the germline segment, which might be a read error.

Sequencing was performed on PBMCs. This clonotype was obtained from a man between 35 and 55 years old in good health and CMV-seronegative. The chain links TRBV29-1 to TRBJ2-3; weak D call: TRBD1 (5 bases). The chain's CDR3 is CSVPVTGSTDAQYF. The CDR3 bases are TGCAGCGTTCCAGTAACAGGAAGCACAGATGCGCAGTATTTT.